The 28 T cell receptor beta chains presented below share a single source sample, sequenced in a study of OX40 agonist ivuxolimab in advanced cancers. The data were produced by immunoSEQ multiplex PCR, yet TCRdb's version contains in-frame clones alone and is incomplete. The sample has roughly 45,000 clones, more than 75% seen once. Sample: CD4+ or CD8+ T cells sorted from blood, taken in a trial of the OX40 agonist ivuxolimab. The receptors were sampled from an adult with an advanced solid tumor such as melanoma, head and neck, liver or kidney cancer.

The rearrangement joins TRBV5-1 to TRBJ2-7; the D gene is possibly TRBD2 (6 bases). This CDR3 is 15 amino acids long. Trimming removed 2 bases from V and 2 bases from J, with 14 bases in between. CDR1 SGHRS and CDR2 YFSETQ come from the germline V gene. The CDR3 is CASSLGPGETYEQYF. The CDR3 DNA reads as TGCGCCAGCAGCTTAGGTCCGGGGGAAACCTACGAGCAGTACTTC. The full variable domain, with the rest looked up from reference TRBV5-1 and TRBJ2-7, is KAGVTQTPRYLIKTRGQQVTLSCSPISGHRSVSWYQQTPGQGLQFLFEYFSETQRNKGNFPGRFSGRQFSNSRSEMNVSTLELGDSALYLCASSLGPGETYEQYFGPGTRLTVT.

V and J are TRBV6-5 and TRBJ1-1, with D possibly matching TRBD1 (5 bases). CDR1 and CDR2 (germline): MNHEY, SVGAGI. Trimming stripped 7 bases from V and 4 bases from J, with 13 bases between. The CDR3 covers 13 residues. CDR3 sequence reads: CASTPGRGTEAFF. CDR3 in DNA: TGTGCCAGCACCCCGGGGCGAGGCACTGAAGCTTTCTTT.

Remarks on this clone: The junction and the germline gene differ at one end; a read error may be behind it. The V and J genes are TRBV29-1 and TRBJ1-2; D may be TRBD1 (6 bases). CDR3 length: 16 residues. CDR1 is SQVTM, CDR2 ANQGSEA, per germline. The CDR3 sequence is CSVEEPGHLANYGYTF. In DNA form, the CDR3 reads TGCAGCGTAGAAGAGCCGGGACACCTGGCTAACTATGGCTACACCTTC. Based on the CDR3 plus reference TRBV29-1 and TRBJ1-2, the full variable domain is SAVISQKPSRDICQRGTSLTIQCQVDSQVTMMFWYRQQPGQSLTLIATANQGSEATYESGFVIDKFPISRPNLTFSTLTVSNMSPEDSSIYLCSVEEPGHLANYGYTFGSGTRLTVV.

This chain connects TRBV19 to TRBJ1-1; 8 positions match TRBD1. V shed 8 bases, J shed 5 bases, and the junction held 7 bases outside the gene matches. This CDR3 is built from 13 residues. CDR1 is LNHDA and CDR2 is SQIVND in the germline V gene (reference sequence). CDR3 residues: CASQDRAGTEAFF. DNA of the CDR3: TGTGCCAGTCAGGACAGGGCGGGGACTGAAGCTTTCTTT. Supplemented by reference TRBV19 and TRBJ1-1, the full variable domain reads DGGITQSPKYLFRKEGQNVTLSCEQNLNHDAMYWYRQDPGQGLRLIYYSQIVNDFQKGDIAEGYSVSREKKESFPLTVTSAQKNPTAFYLCASQDRAGTEAFFGQGTRLTVV.

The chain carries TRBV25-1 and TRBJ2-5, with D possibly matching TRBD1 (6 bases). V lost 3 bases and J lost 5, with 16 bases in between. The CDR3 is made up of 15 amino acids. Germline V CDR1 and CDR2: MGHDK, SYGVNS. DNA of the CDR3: TGTGCCAGCAGTGACAGAGAGGGACACGGTGAGACCCAGTACTTC. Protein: CASSDREGHGETQYF.

The CDR3 coding sequence is TGCGCCAGCGGACTCCGGGGAGAAGGGACCGGGGAGCTGTTTTTT. Encoded protein: CASGLRGEGTGELFF. V gene TRBV4-1 combines with J gene TRBJ2-2, with D perhaps matching TRBD2 (5 bases). CDR3 length equals 15 residues. Trimming took off 8 bases at V and 5 bases at J, with 18 bases between the two ends. Germline-derived CDR1 and CDR2 are MGHRA and YSYEKL.

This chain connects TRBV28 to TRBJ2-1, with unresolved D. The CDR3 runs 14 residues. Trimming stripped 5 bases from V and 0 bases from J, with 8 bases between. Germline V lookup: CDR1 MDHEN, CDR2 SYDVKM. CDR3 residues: CASSPSNSYNEQFF. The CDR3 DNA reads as TGTGCCAGCAGTCCCTCTAACTCCTACAATGAGCAGTTCTTC.

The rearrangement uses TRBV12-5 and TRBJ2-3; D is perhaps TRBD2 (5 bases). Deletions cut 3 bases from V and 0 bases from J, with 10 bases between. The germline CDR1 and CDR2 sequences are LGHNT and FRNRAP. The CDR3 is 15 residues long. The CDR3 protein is CASGFSPGSTDTQYF. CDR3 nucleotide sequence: TGTGCTAGTGGTTTTAGTCCGGGAAGCACAGATACGCAGTATTTT.

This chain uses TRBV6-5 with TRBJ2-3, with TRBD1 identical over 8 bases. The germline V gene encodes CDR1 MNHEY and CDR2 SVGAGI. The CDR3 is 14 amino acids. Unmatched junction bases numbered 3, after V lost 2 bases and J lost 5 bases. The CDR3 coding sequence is TGTGCCAGCAGTTACCCGGGACAGGTAGATACGCAGTATTTT. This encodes CASSYPGQVDTQYF.

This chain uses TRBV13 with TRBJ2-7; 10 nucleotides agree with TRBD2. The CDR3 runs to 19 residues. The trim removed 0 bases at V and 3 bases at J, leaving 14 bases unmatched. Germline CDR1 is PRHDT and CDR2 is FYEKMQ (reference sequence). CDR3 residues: CASSLGLAGENGYYYEQYF. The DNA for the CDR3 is TGTGCCAGCAGCTTAGGGCTAGCGGGAGAGAATGGCTACTACTACGAGCAGTACTTC.

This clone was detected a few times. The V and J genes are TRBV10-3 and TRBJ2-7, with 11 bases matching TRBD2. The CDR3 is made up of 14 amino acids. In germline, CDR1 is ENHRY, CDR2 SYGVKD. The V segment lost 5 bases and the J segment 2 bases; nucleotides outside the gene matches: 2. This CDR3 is CAISHSGGAYEQYF. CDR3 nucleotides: TGTGCCATCAGTCATAGCGGGGGGGCCTACGAGCAGTACTTC.

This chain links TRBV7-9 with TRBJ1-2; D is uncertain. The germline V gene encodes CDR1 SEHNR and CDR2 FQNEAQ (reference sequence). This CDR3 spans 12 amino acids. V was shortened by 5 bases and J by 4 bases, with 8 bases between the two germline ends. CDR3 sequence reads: CASSPGIYGYTF. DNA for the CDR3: TGTGCCAGCAGCCCTGGAATCTATGGCTACACCTTC.

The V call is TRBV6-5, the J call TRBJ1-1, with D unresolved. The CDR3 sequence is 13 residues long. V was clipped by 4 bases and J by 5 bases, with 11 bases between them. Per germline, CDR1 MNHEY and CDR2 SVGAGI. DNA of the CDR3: TGTGCCAGCAGTTCCGATTATTCGACTGAAGCTTTCTTT. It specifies CASSSDYSTEAFF.

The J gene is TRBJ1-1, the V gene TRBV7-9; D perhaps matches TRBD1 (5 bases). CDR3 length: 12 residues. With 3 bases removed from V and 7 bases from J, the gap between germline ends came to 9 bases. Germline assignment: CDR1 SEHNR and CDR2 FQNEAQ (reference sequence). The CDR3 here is CASSFGGIEAFF. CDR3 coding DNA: TGTGCCAGCAGCTTCGGGGGTATTGAAGCTTTCTTT.

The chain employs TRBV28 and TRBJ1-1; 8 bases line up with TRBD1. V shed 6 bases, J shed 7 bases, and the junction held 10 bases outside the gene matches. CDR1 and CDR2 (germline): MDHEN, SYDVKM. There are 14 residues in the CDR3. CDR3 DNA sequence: TGTGCCAGCAGACCCCCAGGGGGCGGTAATGAAGCTTTCTTT. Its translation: CASRPPGGGNEAFF.

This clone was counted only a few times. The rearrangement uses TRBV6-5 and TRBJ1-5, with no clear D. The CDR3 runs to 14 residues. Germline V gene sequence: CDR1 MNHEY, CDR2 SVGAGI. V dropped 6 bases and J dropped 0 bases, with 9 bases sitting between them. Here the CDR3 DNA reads TGTGCCAGCAGCCTGAGGGCTAGCAATCAGCCCCAGCATTTT. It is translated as CASSLRASNQPQHF.

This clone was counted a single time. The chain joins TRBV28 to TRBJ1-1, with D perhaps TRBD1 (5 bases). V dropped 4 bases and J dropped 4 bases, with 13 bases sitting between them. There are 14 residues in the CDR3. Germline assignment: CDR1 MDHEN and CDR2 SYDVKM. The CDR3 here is CASSWTREATEAFF. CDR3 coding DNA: TGTGCCAGCAGTTGGACCAGGGAGGCCACTGAAGCTTTCTTT.

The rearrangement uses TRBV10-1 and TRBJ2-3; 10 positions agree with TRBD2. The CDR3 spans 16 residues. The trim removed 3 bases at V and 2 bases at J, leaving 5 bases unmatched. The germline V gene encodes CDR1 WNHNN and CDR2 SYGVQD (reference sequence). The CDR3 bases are TGCGCCAGCAGTGATCTAGCGGGAGCGGACACAGATACGCAGTATTTT. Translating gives CASSDLAGADTDTQYF.

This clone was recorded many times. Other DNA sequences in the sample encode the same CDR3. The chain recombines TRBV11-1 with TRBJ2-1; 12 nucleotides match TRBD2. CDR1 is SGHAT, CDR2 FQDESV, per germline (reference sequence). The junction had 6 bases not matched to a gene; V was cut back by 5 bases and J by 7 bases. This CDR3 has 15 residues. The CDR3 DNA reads TGTGCCAGCAGCCCGACTAGCGGGAGACGAAATGAGCAGTTCTTC. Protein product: CASSPTSGRRNEQFF.

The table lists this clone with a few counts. CDR3 sequence: CASSVGGGTEAFF. Here the CDR3 DNA reads TGTGCCAGCTCCGTTGGGGGAGGCACTGAAGCTTTCTTT. The gene calls are TRBV7-9 and TRBJ1-1; a weak D match, TRBD1 (5 bases). This CDR3 has 13 amino acids. V was trimmed by 8 bases and J by 4 bases, leaving 14 bases between them. Germline CDR1 SEHNR, CDR2 FQNEAQ (reference sequence).

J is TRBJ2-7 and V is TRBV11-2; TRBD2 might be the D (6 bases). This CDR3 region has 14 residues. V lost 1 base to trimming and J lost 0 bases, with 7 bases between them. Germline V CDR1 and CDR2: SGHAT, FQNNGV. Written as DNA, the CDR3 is TGTGCCAGCAGCTTAGTGGGGGGCTCCTACGAGCAGTACTTC. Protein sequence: CASSLVGGSYEQYF.

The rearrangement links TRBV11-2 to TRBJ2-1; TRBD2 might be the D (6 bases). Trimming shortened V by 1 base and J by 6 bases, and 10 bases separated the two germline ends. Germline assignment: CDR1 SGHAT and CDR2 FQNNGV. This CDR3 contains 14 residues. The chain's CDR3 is CASSLGPGVNEQFF. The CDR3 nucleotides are TGTGCCAGCAGCTTAGGGCCGGGGGTCAATGAGCAGTTCTTC.

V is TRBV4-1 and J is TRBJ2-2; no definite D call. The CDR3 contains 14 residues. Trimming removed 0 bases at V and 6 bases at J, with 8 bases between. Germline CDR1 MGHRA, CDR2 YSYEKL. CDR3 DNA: TGCGCCAGCAGCCAAGATCCAGCGTCCGGGGAGCTGTTTTTT. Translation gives CASSQDPASGELFF.

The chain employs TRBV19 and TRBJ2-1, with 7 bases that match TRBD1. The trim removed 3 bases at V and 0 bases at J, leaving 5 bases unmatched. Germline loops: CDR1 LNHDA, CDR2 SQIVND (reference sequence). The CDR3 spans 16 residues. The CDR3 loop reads CASSIGTVSSYNEQFF. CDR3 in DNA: TGTGCCAGTAGTATTGGGACAGTTAGCTCCTACAATGAGCAGTTCTTC.

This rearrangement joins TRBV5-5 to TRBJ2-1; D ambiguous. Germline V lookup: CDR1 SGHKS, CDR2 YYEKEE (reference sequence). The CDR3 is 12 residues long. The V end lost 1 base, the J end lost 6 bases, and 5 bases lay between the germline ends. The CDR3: CASSLPVNEQFF. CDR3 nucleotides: TGTGCCAGCAGCTTGCCGGTCAATGAGCAGTTCTTC.

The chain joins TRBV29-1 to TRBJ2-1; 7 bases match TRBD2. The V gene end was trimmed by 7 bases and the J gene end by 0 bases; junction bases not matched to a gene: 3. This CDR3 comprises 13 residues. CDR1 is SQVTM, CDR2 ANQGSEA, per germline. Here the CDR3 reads CSGGGSSYNEQFF. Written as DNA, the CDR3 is TGCAGCGGGGGAGGGAGCTCCTACAATGAGCAGTTCTTC.

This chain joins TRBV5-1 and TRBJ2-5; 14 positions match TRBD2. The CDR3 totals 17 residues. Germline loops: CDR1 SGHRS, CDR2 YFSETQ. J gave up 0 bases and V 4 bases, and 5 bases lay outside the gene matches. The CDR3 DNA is TGCGCCAGCAGCGGGGGACTAGCGGGAGAGTACCAAGAGACCCAGTACTTC. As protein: CASSGGLAGEYQETQYF. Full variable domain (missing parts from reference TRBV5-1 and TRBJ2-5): KAGVTQTPRYLIKTRGQQVTLSCSPISGHRSVSWYQQTPGQGLQFLFEYFSETQRNKGNFPGRFSGRQFSNSRSEMNVSTLELGDSALYLCASSGGLAGEYQETQYFGPGTRLLVL.

The CDR3 region is CATSRDRAGGTDTQYF. The DNA for the CDR3 is TGTGCCACCAGCAGAGATCGAGCGGGGGGGACAGATACGCAGTATTTT. The rearrangement links TRBV15 to TRBJ2-3; 10 positions agree with TRBD2. CDR1 LNHNV and CDR2 YYDKDF come from the germline V gene (reference sequence). V lost 0 bases and J lost 3; bases outside the gene matches: 3. The CDR3 contains 16 residues.